This T cell receptor (beta chain) was found in a study of lymphopenia after photon versus proton radiotherapy. Overall study results and limits: Authors raise, but do not show, better survival with proton therapy. After lymphocyte nadir, photon-treated repertoires showed oligoclonal expansion, especially CD8+ Temra. In patients who died, overall survival fell as post-nadir TCR diversity dropped more.

Regarding this clone: Its antigen is as yet unknown.

The CDR3 covers 16 residues. Germline loops: CDR1 SGHKS, CDR2 YYEKEE (reference sequence). With 2 bases removed from V and 3 bases from J, the gap between germline ends came to 15 bases. Sequenced by immunoSEQ multiplex PCR; TCRdb stores in-frame clones only, minus some. The repertoire consists of about 16,000 clones, with about nine tenths occurring once and the leading ten covering 50% to 70%. The rearrangement uses TRBV5-5 and TRBJ1-3; the D is unclear. The sequences come from peripheral blood, collected from a patient treated with proton-based radiotherapy. The TCR comes from a woman in her sixties with cholangiocarcinoma. Some clones in this sample may be carry-over from other donors' samples. The CDR3 bases are TGTGCCAGCAGCTTTGGTAATTTGGGAGATGGAAACACCATATATTTT. Translating gives CASSFGNLGDGNTIYF. Filled out from reference TRBV5-5 and TRBJ1-3, the complete variable domain reads DAGVTQSPTHLIKTRGQQVTLRCSPISGHKSVSWYQQVLGQGPQFIFQYYEKEERGRGNFPDRFSARQFPNYSSELNVNALLLGDSALYLCASSFGNLGDGNTIYFGEGSWLTVV.